This T cell receptor beta chain is drawn from a study of cytomegalovirus exposure and HLA in healthy donors. Study-level points and caveats: The authors enumerated under 200 TCR beta chains as linked to cytomegalovirus.

Assay: immunoSEQ multiplex PCR; the TCRdb copy retains only in-frame clones and omits some. The data contain 60,000 to 80,000 clones, over 80% of them singletons. V shed 7 bases and J shed 0 bases, with 10 bases lying between them. Germline CDR1 and CDR2: SGHNT and YYREEE (reference sequence). The CDR3 consists of 14 residues. A remark on this clone: Its cognate antigen is unknown.

This TCR was sampled from a man aged 25 to 45 in good health and CMV-seronegative. The chain couples TRBV5-4 to TRBJ2-2, with D possibly TRBD2 on 6 matching bases. Material for sequencing was PBMCs. CDR3 nucleotides: TGTGCCAGCTTTCTAGCGTCGAACACCGGGGAGCTGTTTTTT. This sequence encodes CASFLASNTGELFF. The full variable domain, completed using reference TRBV5-4 and TRBJ2-2, is ETGVTQSPTHLIKTRGQQVTLRCSSQSGHNTVSWYQQALGQGPQFIFQYYREEENGRGNFPPRFSGLQFPNYSSELNVNALELDDSALYLCASFLASNTGELFFGEGSRLTVL.